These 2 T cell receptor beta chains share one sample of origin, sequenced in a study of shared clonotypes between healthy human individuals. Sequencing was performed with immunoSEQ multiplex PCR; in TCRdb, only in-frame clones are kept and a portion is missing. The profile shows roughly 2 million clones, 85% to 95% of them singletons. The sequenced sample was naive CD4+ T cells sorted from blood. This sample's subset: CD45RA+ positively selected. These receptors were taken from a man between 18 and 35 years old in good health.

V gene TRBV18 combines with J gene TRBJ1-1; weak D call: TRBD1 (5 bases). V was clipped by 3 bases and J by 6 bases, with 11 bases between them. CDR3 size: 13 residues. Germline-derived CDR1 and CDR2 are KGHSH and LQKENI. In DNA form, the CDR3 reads TGTGCCAGCTCACCCCTAGGGGAATCTGAAGCTTTCTTT. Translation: CASSPLGESEAFF.

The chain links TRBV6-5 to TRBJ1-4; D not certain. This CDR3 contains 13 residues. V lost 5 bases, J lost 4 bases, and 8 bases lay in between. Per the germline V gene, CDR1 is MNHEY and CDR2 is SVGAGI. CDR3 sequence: CASSRGVNEKLFF. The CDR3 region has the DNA TGTGCCAGCAGTCGTGGGGTTAATGAAAAACTGTTTTTT.